The 3 T cell receptor beta chains below were found in one sample sequenced in a study of human T cells and chemical hapten exposure. Time point defined: patch test 2, 6 weeks after DPC sensitization. Treatment described: therapeutic diphenylcyclopropenone sensitization with weekly scalp DPC. From the RACE reads, TCRdb called clonotypes with MiXCR, one entry per CDR3 protein. Counted here are about 400,000 distinct CDR3 sequences, about 6% occurring once; the ten biggest clones make up under 7%. Source: whole blood, taken in connection with sensitization to the hapten diphenylcyclopropenone (DPC). The receptors stem from a young woman with alopecia areata. Some clones in this sample may be carry-over from other donors' samples.

This clonotype was detected many times. V and J are TRBV10-3 and TRBJ1-2; 10 nucleotides align to TRBD1. The V and J ends lost 0 bases and 2 bases, in that order; junction bases with no gene match: 3. There are 16 residues in the CDR3. The germline gives CDR1 ENHRY, CDR2 SYGVKD. DNA of the CDR3: TGTGCCATCAGTGAGTCGCGACAGGGGGCAAACTATGGCTACACCTTC. Protein product: CAISESRQGANYGYTF.

There are many counts of this clonotype. V gene TRBV10-3 combines with J gene TRBJ1-2; 9 bases map to TRBD1. Trimming at V came to 10 bases and at J to 5 bases, leaving 8 bases not matched to a gene. CDR1 is ENHRY, CDR2 SYGVKD, per germline. The CDR3 is 13 residues long. The CDR3 sequence: CATRTGGGYGYTF. CDR3 sequence (DNA): TGTGCCACCCGAACAGGGGGCGGGTATGGCTACACCTTC.

This clonotype was counted a single time. A clone one base away is much larger, so this may be a read error. The V and J genes are TRBV7-3 and TRBJ2-1; no clear D gene. The ends were cut back, 5 bases at V and 3 bases at J, with 17 bases in the middle. Germline V gives CDR1 SGHTA, CDR2 FQGTGA. The CDR3 length is 16 residues. CDR3 amino acids: CASSPLASYYYNEQFF. Written as DNA, the CDR3 is TGTGCCAGCAGCCCCTTAGCATCCTATTACTACAATGAGCAGTTCTTC.